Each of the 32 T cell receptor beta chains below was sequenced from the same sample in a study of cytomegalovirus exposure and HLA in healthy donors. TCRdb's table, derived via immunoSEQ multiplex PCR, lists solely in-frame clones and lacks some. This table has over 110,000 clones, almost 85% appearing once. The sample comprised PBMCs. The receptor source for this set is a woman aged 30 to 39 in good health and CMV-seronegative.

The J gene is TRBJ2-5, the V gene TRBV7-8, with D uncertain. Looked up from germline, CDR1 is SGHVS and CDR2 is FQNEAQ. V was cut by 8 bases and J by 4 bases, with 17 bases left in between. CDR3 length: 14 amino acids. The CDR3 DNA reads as TGTGCCAGCCGGAACCAGGCTCTTCTAGAGACCCAGTACTTC. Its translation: CASRNQALLETQYF. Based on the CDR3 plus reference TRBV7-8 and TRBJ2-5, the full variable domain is GAGVSQSPRYKVAKRGQDVALRCDPISGHVSLFWYQQALGQGPEFLTYFQNEAQLDKSGLPSDRFFAERPEGSVSTLKIQRTQQEDSAVYLCASRNQALLETQYFGPGTRLLVL.

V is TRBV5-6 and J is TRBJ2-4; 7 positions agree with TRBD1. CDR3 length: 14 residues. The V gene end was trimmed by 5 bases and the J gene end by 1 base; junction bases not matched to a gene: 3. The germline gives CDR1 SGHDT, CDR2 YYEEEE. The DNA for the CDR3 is TGTGCCAGCAGTCAACAGGGGGCCAAAAACATTCAGTACTTC. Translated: CASSQQGAKNIQYF.

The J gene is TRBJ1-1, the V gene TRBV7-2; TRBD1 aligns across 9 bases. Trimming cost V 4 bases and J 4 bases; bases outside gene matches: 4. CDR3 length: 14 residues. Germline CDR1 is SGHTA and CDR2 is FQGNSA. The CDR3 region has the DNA TGTGCCAGCAGCTCACACAGGGGGCTCACTGAAGCTTTCTTT. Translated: CASSSHRGLTEAFF.

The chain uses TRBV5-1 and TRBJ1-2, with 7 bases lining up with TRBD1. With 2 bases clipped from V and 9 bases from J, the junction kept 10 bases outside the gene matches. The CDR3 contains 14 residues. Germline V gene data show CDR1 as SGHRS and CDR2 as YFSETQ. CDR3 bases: TGCGCCAGCAGCTTAGACACAGGGGTGGTTAGCTACACCTTC. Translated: CASSLDTGVVSYTF.

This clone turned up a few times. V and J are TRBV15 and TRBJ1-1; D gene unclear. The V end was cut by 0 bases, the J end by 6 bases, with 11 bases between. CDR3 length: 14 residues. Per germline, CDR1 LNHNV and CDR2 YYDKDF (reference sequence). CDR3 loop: CATSRDPEVAEAFF. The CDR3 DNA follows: TGTGCCACCAGCAGAGATCCTGAGGTCGCTGAAGCTTTCTTT.

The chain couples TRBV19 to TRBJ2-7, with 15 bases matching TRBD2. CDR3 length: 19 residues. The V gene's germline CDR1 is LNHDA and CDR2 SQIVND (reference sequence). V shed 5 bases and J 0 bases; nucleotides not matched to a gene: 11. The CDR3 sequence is CASSVVIGLAGGPSYEQYF. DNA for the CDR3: TGTGCCAGTAGTGTGGTTATCGGACTAGCGGGGGGGCCCTCCTACGAGCAGTACTTC.

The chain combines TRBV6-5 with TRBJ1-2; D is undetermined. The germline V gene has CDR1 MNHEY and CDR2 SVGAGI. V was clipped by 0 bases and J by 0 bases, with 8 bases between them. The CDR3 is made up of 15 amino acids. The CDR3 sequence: CASSYSWAANYGYTF. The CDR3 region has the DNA TGTGCCAGCAGTTACTCGTGGGCAGCTAACTATGGCTACACCTTC.

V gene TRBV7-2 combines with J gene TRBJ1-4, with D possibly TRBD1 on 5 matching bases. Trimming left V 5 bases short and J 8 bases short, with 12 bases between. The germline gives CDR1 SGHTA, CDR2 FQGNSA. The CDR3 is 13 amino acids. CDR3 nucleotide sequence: TGTGCCAGCAGCCAAGGGACTGGGGAAAAACTGTTTTTT. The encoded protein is CASSQGTGEKLFF.

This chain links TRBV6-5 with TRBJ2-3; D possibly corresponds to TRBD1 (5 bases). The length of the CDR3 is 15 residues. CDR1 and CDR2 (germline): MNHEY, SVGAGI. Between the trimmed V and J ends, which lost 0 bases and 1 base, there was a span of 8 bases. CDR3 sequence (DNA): TGTGCCAGCAGTTACTCAGGGGAAGGCACAGATACGCAGTATTTT. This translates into CASSYSGEGTDTQYF.

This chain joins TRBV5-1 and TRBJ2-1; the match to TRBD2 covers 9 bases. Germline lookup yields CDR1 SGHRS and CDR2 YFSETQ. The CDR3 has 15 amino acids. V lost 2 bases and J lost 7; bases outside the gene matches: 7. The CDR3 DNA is TGCGCCAGCAGCTTCCTAGCGGGGAAGGGTAATGAGCAGTTCTTC. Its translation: CASSFLAGKGNEQFF.

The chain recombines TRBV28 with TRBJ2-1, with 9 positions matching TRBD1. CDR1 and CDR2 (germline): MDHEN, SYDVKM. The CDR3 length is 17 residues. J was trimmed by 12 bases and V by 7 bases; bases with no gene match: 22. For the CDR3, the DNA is TGTGCCAGCACCAGCCACCCCCGGGACAGGGCCGGATTAAGGCAGTTCTTC. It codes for CASTSHPRDRAGLRQFF.

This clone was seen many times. The CDR3 nucleotides read TGCGCCAGCAGACCTAGCGGGGGAAACCAAGAGACCCAGTACTTC. Translated: CASRPSGGNQETQYF. This chain connects TRBV5-1 to TRBJ2-5; 10 bases agree with TRBD2. The CDR3 contains 15 residues. CDR1 SGHRS and CDR2 YFSETQ come from the germline V gene. After removal of 5 bases from V and 0 bases from J, the junction contained 4 bases not matched to a gene.

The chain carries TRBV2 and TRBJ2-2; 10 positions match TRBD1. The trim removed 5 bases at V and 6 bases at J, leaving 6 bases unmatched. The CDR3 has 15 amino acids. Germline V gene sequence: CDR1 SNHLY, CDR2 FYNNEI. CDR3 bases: TGTGCCAGCAGTTCCGGGACAGGGGATCCCGGGGAGCTGTTTTTT. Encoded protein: CASSSGTGDPGELFF. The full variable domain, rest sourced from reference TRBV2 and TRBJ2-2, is EPEVTQTPSHQVTQMGQEVILRCVPISNHLYFYWYRQILGQKVEFLVSFYNNEISEKSEIFDDQFSVERPDGSNFTLKIRSTKLEDSAMYFCASSSGTGDPGELFFGEGSRLTVL.

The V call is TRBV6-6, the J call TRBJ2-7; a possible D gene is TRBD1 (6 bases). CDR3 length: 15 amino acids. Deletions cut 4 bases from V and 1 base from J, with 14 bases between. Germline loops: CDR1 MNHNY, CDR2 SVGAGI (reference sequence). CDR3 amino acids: CASSSGTPRSYEQYF. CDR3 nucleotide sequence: TGTGCCAGCAGTTCCGGGACACCCAGGTCCTACGAGCAGTACTTC.

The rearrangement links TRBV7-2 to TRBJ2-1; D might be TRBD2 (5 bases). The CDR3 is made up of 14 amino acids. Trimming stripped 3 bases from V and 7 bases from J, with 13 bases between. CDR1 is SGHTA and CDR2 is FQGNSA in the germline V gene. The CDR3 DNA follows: TGTGCCAGCAGCTTGGACGGGGATGCGAATGAGCAGTTCTTC. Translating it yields CASSLDGDANEQFF.

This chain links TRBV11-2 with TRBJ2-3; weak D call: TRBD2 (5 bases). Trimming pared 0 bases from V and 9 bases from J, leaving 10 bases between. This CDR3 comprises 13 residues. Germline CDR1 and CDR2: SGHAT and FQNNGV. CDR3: CASSLDRGDTQYF. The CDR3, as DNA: TGTGCCAGCAGCTTAGATCGGGGTGACACGCAGTATTTT. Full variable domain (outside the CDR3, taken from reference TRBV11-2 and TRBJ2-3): EAGVAQSPRYKIIEKRQSVAFWCNPISGHATLYWYQQILGQGPKLLIQFQNNGVVDDSQLPKDRFSAERLKGVDSTLKIQPAKLEDSAVYLCASSLDRGDTQYFGPGTRLTVL.

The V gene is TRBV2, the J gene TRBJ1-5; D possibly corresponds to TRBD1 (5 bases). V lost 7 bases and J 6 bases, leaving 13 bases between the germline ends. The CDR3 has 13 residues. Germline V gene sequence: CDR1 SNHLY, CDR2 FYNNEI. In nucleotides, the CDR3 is TGTGCCAGCAAAGGGGAATGGGGTCAGCCCCAGCATTTT. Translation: CASKGEWGQPQHF. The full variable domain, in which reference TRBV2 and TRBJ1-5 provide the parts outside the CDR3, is EPEVTQTPSHQVTQMGQEVILRCVPISNHLYFYWYRQILGQKVEFLVSFYNNEISEKSEIFDDQFSVERPDGSNFTLKIRSTKLEDSAMYFCASKGEWGQPQHFGDGTRLSIL.

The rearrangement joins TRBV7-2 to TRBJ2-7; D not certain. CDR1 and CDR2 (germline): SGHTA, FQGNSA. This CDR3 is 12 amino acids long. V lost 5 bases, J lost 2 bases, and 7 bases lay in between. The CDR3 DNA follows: TGTGCCAGCAGCCAGAACACCTACGAGCAGTACTTC. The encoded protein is CASSQNTYEQYF.

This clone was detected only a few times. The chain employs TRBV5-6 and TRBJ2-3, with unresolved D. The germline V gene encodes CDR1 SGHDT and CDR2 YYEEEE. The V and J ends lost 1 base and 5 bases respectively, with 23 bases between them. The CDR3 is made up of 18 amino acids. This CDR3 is CASSLSLSLTSSRDTQYF. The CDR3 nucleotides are TGTGCCAGCAGCTTGTCTTTGTCCCTAACAAGTTCTAGAGATACGCAGTATTTT.

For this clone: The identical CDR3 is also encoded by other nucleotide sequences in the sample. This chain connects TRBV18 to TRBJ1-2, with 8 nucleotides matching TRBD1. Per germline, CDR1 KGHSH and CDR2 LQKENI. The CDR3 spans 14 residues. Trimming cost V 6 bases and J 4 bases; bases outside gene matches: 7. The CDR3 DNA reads TGTGCCAGCTCTCCGGGACAGGATCCCTATGGCTACACCTTC. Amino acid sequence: CASSPGQDPYGYTF.

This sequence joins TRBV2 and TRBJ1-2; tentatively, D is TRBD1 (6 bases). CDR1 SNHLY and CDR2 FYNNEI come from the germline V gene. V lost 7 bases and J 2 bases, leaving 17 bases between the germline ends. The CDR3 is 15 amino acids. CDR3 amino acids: CASMQGRVWNYGYTF. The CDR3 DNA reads TGTGCCAGCATGCAGGGGAGGGTCTGGAACTATGGCTACACCTTC.

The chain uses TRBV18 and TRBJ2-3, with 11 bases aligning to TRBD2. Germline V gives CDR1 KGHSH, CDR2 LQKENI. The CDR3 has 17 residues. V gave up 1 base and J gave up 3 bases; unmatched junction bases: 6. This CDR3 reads CASSPRSGGARTDTQYF. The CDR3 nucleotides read TGTGCCAGCTCACCACGTAGCGGGGGGGCCAGAACAGATACGCAGTATTTT.

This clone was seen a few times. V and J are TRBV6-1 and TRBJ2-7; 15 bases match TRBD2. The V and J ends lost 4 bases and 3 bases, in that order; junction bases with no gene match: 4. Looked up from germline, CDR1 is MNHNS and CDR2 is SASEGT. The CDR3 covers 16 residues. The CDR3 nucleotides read TGTGCCAGCAGTGCCTGGACTAGCGGGGGGGGCTACGAGCAGTACTTC. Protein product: CASSAWTSGGGYEQYF.

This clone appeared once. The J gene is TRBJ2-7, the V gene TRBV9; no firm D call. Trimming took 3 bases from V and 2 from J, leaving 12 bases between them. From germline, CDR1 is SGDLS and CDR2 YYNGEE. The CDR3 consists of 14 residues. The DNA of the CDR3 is TGTGCCAGCAGCGCCACAAGTACCACCTACGAGCAGTACTTC. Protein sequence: CASSATSTTYEQYF.

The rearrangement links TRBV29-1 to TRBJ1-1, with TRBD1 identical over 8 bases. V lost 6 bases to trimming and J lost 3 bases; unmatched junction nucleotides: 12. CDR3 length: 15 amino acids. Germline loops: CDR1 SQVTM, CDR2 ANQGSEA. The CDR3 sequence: CSVRNPWTGHTEAFF. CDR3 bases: TGCAGCGTCAGAAATCCCTGGACAGGGCACACTGAAGCTTTCTTT.

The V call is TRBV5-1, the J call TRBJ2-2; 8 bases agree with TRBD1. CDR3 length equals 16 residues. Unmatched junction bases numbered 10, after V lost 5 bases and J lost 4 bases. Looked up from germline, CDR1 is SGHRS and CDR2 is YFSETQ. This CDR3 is CASRPGGEGPTGELFF. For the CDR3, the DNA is TGCGCCAGCAGACCAGGGGGCGAGGGTCCCACCGGGGAGCTGTTTTTT.

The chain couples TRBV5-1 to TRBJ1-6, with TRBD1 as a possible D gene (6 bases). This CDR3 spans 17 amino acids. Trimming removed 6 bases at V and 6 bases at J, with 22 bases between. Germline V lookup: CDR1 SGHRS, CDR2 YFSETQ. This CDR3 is CASISWGGVRGNSPLHF. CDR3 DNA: TGCGCCAGCATCTCTTGGGGTGGGGTCAGGGGTAATTCACCCCTCCACTTT.

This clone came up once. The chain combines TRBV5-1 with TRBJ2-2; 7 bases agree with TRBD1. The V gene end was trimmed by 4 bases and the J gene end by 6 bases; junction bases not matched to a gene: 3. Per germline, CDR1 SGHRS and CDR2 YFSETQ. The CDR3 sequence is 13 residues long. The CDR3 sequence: CASSAGGSGELFF. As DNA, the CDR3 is TGCGCCAGCAGCGCAGGGGGATCCGGGGAGCTGTTTTTT.

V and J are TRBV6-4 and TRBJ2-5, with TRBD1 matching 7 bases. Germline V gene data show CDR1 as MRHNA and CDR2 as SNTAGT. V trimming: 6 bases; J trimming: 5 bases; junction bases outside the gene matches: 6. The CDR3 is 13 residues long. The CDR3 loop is CASSRDRGETQYF. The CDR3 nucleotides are TGTGCCAGCAGCAGGGACAGAGGGGAGACCCAGTACTTC.

CDR3 bases: TGTGCCTGGAGTTCCTTGTTTTGGCTAGCGGGCACCGGGGAGCTGTTTTTT. Its protein product is CAWSSLFWLAGTGELFF. The J gene is TRBJ2-2, the V gene TRBV30; 8 bases are shared with TRBD2. The CDR3 length is 17 residues. Losses at the gene ends were 2 bases for V and 4 bases for J; bases not matched to a gene: 12. Looked up from germline, CDR1 is GTSNPN and CDR2 is SVGIG (reference sequence).

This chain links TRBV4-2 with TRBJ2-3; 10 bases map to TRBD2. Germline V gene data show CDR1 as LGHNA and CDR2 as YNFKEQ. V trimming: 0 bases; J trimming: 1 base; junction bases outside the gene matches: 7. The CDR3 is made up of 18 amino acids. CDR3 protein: CASSQDLPLAGGTDTQYF. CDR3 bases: TGTGCCAGCAGCCAAGATCTGCCTCTAGCGGGGGGCACAGATACGCAGTATTTT.

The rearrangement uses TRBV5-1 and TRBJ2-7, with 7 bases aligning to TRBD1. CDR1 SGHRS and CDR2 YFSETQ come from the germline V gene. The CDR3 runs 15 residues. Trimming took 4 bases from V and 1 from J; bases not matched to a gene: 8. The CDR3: CASSASTGKSYEQYF. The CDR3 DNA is TGCGCCAGCAGCGCCTCGACAGGGAAATCCTACGAGCAGTACTTC.